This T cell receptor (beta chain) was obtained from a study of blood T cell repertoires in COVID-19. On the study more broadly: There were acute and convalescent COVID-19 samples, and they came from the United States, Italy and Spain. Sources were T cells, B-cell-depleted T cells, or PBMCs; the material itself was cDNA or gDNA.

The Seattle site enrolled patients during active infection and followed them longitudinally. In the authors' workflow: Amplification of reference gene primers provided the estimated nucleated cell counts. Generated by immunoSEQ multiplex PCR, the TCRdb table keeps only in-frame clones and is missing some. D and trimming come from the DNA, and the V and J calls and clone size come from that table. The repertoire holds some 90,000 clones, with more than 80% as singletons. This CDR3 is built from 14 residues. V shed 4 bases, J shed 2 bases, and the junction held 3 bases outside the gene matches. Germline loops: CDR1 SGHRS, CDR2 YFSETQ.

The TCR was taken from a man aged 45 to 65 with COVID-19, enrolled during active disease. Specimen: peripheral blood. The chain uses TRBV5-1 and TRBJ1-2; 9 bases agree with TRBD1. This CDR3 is CASSPGTGNYGYTF. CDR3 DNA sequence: TGCGCCAGCAGCCCCGGGACAGGGAACTATGGCTACACCTTC.